This TCR beta chain came from a study of blood T cell repertoires in COVID-19. About the research overall: Material from acute and convalescent COVID-19 was sourced from the United States, Italy and Spain. Nucleic acid was either cDNA or gDNA, and it came from T cells, B-cell-depleted T cells, or PBMCs.

Sequenced by immunoSEQ multiplex PCR; TCRdb stores in-frame clones only, minus some. The sample has 150,000 or so clones, roughly 91% seen once. A Seattle source enrolled patients during active infection and followed them longitudinally. This CDR3 is built from 14 residues. Germline trimming cut 4 bases from V and 6 bases from J; bases unmatched to any gene: 5. CDR1 and CDR2 from the germline V gene are SEHNR and FQNEAQ (reference sequence). The clonotype was recovered from a man between 60 and 75 years old with COVID-19, enrolled during active disease. Sequenced input: peripheral blood. The chain links TRBV7-9 to TRBJ2-3; 9 bases are a match to TRBD2. The CDR3 loop is CASSSRLAGDTQYF. The CDR3 DNA sequence: TGTGCCAGCAGCTCCCGTCTAGCGGGGGATACGCAGTATTTT.